These 15 T cell receptor beta chains share one sample of origin, sequenced in a study of blood T cells in healthy people across ages. A second PCR, run for roughly 7 to 12 cycles, used a sample-barcoded 5' primer plus a J-beta primer mix. MiXCR was run by TCRdb on the 5' RACE reads, yielding one entry per CDR3 protein. Of over 600,000 distinct CDR3 sequences listed, less than 45% are singletons. Sequenced material: blood. All receptors come from a man at least 80 years old in good health.

This clonotype has more than one count but fewer than ten. V gene TRBV4-3 combines with J gene TRBJ2-1, with D perhaps matching TRBD1 (6 bases). The CDR3 has 16 amino acids. CDR1 and CDR2 from the germline V gene are LGHNA and YSLEER. V gave up 1 base and J gave up 6 bases, with 16 bases separating them. CDR3 sequence (DNA): TGCGCCAGCAGCCAAGCGGCACAGGGAAGCTCCAATGAGCAGTTCTTC. Translation gives CASSQAAQGSSNEQFF.

CDR3 coding DNA: TGTGCCAGCAGCTCCAGAACTAGCGGGGGTTCTAGGGCGCAGTATTTT. This translates into CASSSRTSGGSRAQYF. The chain employs TRBV7-2 and TRBJ2-3; TRBD2 matches at 11 bases. V lost 4 bases to trimming and J lost 10 bases; unmatched junction nucleotides: 13. CDR1 and CDR2 (germline): SGHTA, FQGNSA. CDR3 length: 16 residues. The variable domain in full, completed from reference TRBV7-2 and TRBJ2-3, reads GAGVSQSPSNKVTEKGKDVELRCDPISGHTALYWYRQSLGQGLEFLIYFQGNSAPDKSGLPSDRFSAERTGGSVSTLTIQRTQQEDSAVYLCASSSRTSGGSRAQYFGPGTRLTVL.

This clonotype was picked up a small number of times. V is TRBV7-2 and J is TRBJ1-1, with D unresolved. Germline values: CDR1 SGHTA, CDR2 FQGNSA. The CDR3 is 17 residues long. With 0 bases removed from V and 1 base from J, the gap between germline ends came to 15 bases. The CDR3 sequence is CASSLALNLLENTEAFF. In DNA, the CDR3 is TGTGCCAGCAGCTTAGCTCTAAATTTATTAGAGAACACTGAAGCTTTCTTT.

This chain joins TRBV4-1 and TRBJ2-4, with 11 bases that match TRBD1. V trimming: 0 bases; J trimming: 6 bases; junction bases outside the gene matches: 1. CDR1 MGHRA and CDR2 YSYEKL come from the germline V gene. CDR3 length: 15 residues. CDR3: CASSQEGQGVNIQYF. DNA of the CDR3: TGCGCCAGCAGCCAAGAGGGACAGGGGGTAAACATTCAGTACTTC.

The chain joins TRBV28 to TRBJ2-1; D possibly corresponds to TRBD1 (6 bases). This CDR3 region has 16 residues. Germline V gene sequence: CDR1 MDHEN, CDR2 SYDVKM. V shed 0 bases and J shed 0 bases, with 9 bases lying between them. CDR3 region: CASSLWATGSYNEQFF. Here the CDR3 DNA reads TGTGCCAGCAGTTTATGGGCGACAGGCTCCTACAATGAGCAGTTCTTC.

There are a few counts of this clonotype. The chain recombines TRBV4-2 with TRBJ2-1; D is unclear. This CDR3 has 16 residues. In germline, CDR1 is LGHNA, CDR2 YNFKEQ. Trimming shortened V by 1 base and J by 0 bases, and 10 bases separated the two germline ends. Here the CDR3 DNA reads TGTGCCAGCAGCCAAGTCGGCGTGAGCTCCTACAATGAGCAGTTCTTC. It translates to CASSQVGVSSYNEQFF.

The V and J genes are TRBV20-1 and TRBJ2-7, with a weak D call TRBD1 (6 bases). Trimming shortened V by 0 bases and J by 1 base, and 16 bases separated the two germline ends. The CDR3 is made up of 16 amino acids. CDR1 is DFQATT, CDR2 SNEGSKA, per germline (reference sequence). The CDR3 reads CSARDPAGVHSYEQYF. The CDR3 nucleotides are TGCAGTGCTAGAGATCCGGCAGGGGTACATTCCTACGAGCAGTACTTC.

The table lists this clonotype with many counts. The rearrangement uses TRBV7-6 and TRBJ2-6; D might be TRBD1 (5 bases). The V end was cut by 4 bases, the J end by 2 bases, with 9 bases between. This CDR3 is 15 amino acids long. Germline V gene data show CDR1 as SGHVS and CDR2 as FNYEAQ. In nucleotides, the CDR3 is TGTGCCAGCAGCTCTGCACAGGCTGGGGCCAACGTCCTGACTTTC. It translates to CASSSAQAGANVLTF.

The genes are TRBV20-1 and TRBJ2-4; 7 bases fit TRBD2. The CDR3 is made up of 12 amino acids. Germline trimming cut 7 bases from V and 6 bases from J; bases unmatched to any gene: 6. Per germline, CDR1 DFQATT and CDR2 SNEGSKA (reference sequence). CDR3 protein: CSGGGRRNIQYF. The CDR3 nucleotides are TGCAGTGGTGGCGGGAGAAGAAACATTCAGTACTTC.

The chain carries TRBV5-1 and TRBJ2-1, with 11 bases identical to TRBD2. This CDR3 contains 16 residues. V was clipped by 4 bases and J by 5 bases; unmatched bases: 8. Germline-derived CDR1 and CDR2 are SGHRS and YFSETQ. CDR3 nucleotides: TGCGCCAGCAGCCCTATTACGGGACTAGCGGACAATGAGCAGTTCTTC. This encodes CASSPITGLADNEQFF.

This clonotype turned up a few times. This chain connects TRBV12-3 or TRBV12-4 to TRBJ2-7; D unresolved. This CDR3 is built from 16 residues. V lost 3 bases and J 0 bases, leaving 15 bases between the germline ends. The DNA of the CDR3 is TGTGCCAGCAGTTTTGTCCCCCTACAGAGCTCCTACGAGCAGTACTTC. Translated: CASSFVPLQSSYEQYF.

The rearrangement links TRBV7-7 to TRBJ2-2, with 11 bases matching TRBD2. The germline V gene has CDR1 SSHAT and CDR2 FNYEAQ (reference sequence). This CDR3 has 17 amino acids. J lost 3 bases, V lost 6 bases, and 9 bases had no gene match. The DNA for the CDR3 is TGTGCCAGCAGGCCGACTAGCGGGGACGGGTACACCGGGGAGCTGTTTTTT. This codes for CASRPTSGDGYTGELFF.

With respect to this clonotype: A single base separates this from a much larger clone, so it may be a read error. The genes are TRBV20-1 and TRBJ2-6; D is possibly TRBD2 (5 bases). Germline V gene sequence: CDR1 DFQATT, CDR2 SNEGSKA (reference sequence). Trimming removed 5 bases from V and 0 bases from J, with 14 bases in between. This CDR3 is built from 16 residues. The CDR3 nucleotides are TGCAGTGCTCCTGGGGAGTTGGGCTCTGGGGCCAACGTCCTGACTTTC. As protein: CSAPGELGSGANVLTF.

This clonotype was seen a handful of times. The chain couples TRBV7-2 to TRBJ2-3; 13 bases map to TRBD2. Germline CDR1 SGHTA, CDR2 FQGNSA. This CDR3 comprises 18 residues. V shed 5 bases, J shed 5 bases, and the junction held 13 bases outside the gene matches. The chain's CDR3 is CASSNDQLAGGHGDTQYF. CDR3 bases: TGTGCCAGCAGCAACGATCAACTAGCGGGAGGGCACGGAGATACGCAGTATTTT.

V is TRBV6-6 and J is TRBJ1-6; 8 bases match TRBD1. The CDR3 is 16 residues long. V gave up 2 bases and J gave up 6 bases; unmatched junction bases: 6. Germline CDR1 and CDR2: MNHNY and SVGAGI (reference sequence). This CDR3 is CASSYGQGWGNSPLHF. DNA of the CDR3: TGTGCCAGCAGTTACGGACAGGGATGGGGTAATTCACCCCTCCACTTT.